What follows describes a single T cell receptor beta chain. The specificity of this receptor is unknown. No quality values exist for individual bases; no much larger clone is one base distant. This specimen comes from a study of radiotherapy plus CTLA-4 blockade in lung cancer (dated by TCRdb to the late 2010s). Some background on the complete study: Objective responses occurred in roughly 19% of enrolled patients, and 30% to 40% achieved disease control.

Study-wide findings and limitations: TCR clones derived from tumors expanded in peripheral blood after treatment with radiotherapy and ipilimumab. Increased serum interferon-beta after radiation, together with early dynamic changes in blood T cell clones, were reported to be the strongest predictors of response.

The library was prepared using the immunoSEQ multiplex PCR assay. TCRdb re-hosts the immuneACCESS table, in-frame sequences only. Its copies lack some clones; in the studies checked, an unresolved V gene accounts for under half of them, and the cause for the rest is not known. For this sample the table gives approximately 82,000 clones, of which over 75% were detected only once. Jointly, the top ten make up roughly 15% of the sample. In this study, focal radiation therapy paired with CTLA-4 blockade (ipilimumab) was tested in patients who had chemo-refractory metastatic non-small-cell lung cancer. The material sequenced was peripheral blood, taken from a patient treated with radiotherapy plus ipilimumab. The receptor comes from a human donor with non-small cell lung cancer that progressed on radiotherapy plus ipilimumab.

The CDR3 corresponds to CAVQRGSYEQYF. The DNA is TGTGCCGTACAAAGGGGCTCCTACGAGCAGTACTTC. The sequence links TRBV7-9 to TRBJ2-7; tentative D gene TRBD1, with 5 bases matching. The germline V gene (reference sequence) specifies SEHNR as CDR1 and FQNEAQ as CDR2. A distance of 11 bases separates the germline ends of V and J, which lose 11 bases and 0 bases respectively. The CDR3 numbers 12 residues from cysteine through phenylalanine. Only the CDR3 part of the read is kept: 36 bases, read in frame from the first base.